The text below deals with one T cell receptor (beta chain). Its antigen is undetermined. This specimen belongs to a study of cytomegalovirus exposure and HLA in healthy donors. About the research overall: About 80 million unique TCR sequences came from HLA-typed donors in an early release.

The PCR employed 60 Vbeta primers together with 13 Jbeta primers. The method was immunoSEQ multiplex PCR; TCRdb's version includes in-frame clones alone and lacks a portion of them. Here the sample spans 110,000 or so clones, approximately 76% being singletons. Study-wide points: Analyzed later, most CMV-associated TCR beta chains appeared HLA-restricted. Segments of the TCR beta V type were, in most cases, productive about 87% or about 30% of the time in an earlier analysis.

Germline V gene sequence: CDR1 LNHDA, CDR2 SQIVND (reference sequence). The V gene end was trimmed by 9 bases and the J gene end by 2 bases; junction bases not matched to a gene: 6. This CDR3 has 14 amino acids. The chain is built from TRBV19 and TRBJ1-1; 10 bases fit TRBD1. The receptor's source is a woman aged 50 to 65 in good health and CMV-seropositive. Source material: PBMCs. The CDR3 loop reads CARGTGVFNTEAFF. CDR3 bases: TGTGCCAGAGGGACAGGGGTTTTCAACACTGAAGCTTTCTTT.